A selection of T cell receptor beta chains follows, all from one sample in a study of blood T cell repertoires in COVID-19. TCRdb's copy holds only in-frame clones and misses some; the assay was immunoSEQ multiplex PCR. The data contain roughly 130,000 clones, approximately 80% of them seen just once; the ten biggest clones take up 1.9%. The sequenced sample consisted of peripheral blood. The receptors shown here come from a man between 65 and 85 years old with acute or convalescent COVID-19. The CDR3 runs from the conserved cysteine through the conserved F or W. The order of the fields is J gene, CDR3 length, D gene, clone size, V gene, CDR3 protein, CDR3 DNA. A D gene is named only where the DNA matches it firmly. Clone size, where shown, is once, few, many, or a class for clones that have expanded.

j_call: TRBJ1-6
cdr3_length: 15
d_call: .
clone_size: .
v_call: TRBV14
cdr3_aa: CASSQDMGDYSPLHF
cdr3_nt: TGTGCCAGCAGCCAAGATATGGGAGATTATTCACCCCTCCACTTT

j_call: TRBJ2-5
cdr3_length: 15
d_call: .
clone_size: once
v_call: TRBV7-8
cdr3_aa: CASSFTLSILETQYF
cdr3_nt: TGTGCCAGCAGCTTTACCTTGAGTATCCTAGAGACCCAGTACTTC

j_call: TRBJ2-5
cdr3_length: 15
d_call: .
clone_size: once
v_call: TRBV24-1
cdr3_aa: CATQGHGEYQETQYF
cdr3_nt: TGTGCCACCCAAGGGCACGGGGAGTACCAAGAGACCCAGTACTTC

j_call: TRBJ1-2
cdr3_length: 13
d_call: .
clone_size: few
v_call: TRBV30
cdr3_aa: CASPPGHRYGYTF
cdr3_nt: TGTGCCTCCCCCCCAGGGCATCGCTATGGCTACACCTTC

j_call: TRBJ2-2
cdr3_length: 13
d_call: .
clone_size: .
v_call: TRBV2
cdr3_aa: CASSEWSGGELFF
cdr3_nt: TGTGCCAGCAGTGAATGGTCGGGCGGGGAGCTGTTTTTT

j_call: TRBJ2-2
cdr3_length: 19
d_call: TRBD2
clone_size: .
v_call: TRBV2
cdr3_aa: CAIAFRSRSGGLNTGELFF
cdr3_nt: TGTGCCATCGCGTTCCGGAGCCGTAGCGGGGGGCTAAACACCGGGGAGCTGTTTTTT

j_call: TRBJ2-3
cdr3_length: 15
d_call: TRBD2
clone_size: .
v_call: TRBV5-4
cdr3_aa: CASSRRGGWTDTQYF
cdr3_nt: TGTGCCAGCAGCCGCCGGGGGGGCTGGACAGATACGCAGTATTTT

j_call: TRBJ2-7
cdr3_length: 13
d_call: .
clone_size: .
v_call: TRBV19
cdr3_aa: CASSGLRGNEQYF
cdr3_nt: TGTGCCAGTAGTGGTCTACGGGGAAACGAGCAGTACTTC

j_call: TRBJ1-1
cdr3_length: 15
d_call: .
clone_size: .
v_call: TRBV19
cdr3_aa: CASSRQGKLGTEAFF
cdr3_nt: TGTGCCAGTAGTCGCCAGGGAAAATTGGGCACTGAAGCTTTCTTT

j_call: TRBJ2-7
cdr3_length: 13
d_call: .
clone_size: .
v_call: TRBV2
cdr3_aa: CASGREGGYEQYF
cdr3_nt: TGTGCCAGCGGGAGAGAAGGGGGCTACGAGCAGTACTTC

j_call: TRBJ2-7
cdr3_length: 13
d_call: .
clone_size: few
v_call: TRBV27
cdr3_aa: CASSQTPTGEQYF
cdr3_nt: TGTGCCAGCAGCCAGACCCCTACGGGCGAGCAGTACTTC

j_call: TRBJ1-2
cdr3_length: 15
d_call: .
clone_size: .
v_call: TRBV19
cdr3_aa: CASSISGPSSYGYTF
cdr3_nt: TGTGCCAGTAGTATTAGCGGCCCGAGTAGTTATGGCTACACCTTC

j_call: TRBJ2-5
cdr3_length: 17
d_call: TRBD2
clone_size: .
v_call: TRBV19
cdr3_aa: CASSTTPGLAGLETQYF
cdr3_nt: TGTGCCAGTAGTACGACGCCGGGACTAGCGGGGTTAGAGACCCAGTACTTC

j_call: TRBJ2-2
cdr3_length: 17
d_call: TRBD2
clone_size: .
v_call: TRBV5-4
cdr3_aa: CASSRPGRGGRTGELFF
cdr3_nt: TGTGCCAGCAGCCGGCCAGGGCGGGGGGGCCGGACCGGGGAGCTGTTTTTT

j_call: TRBJ2-7
cdr3_length: 15
d_call: TRBD2
clone_size: .
v_call: TRBV2
cdr3_aa: CASSNPTSGGYEQYF
cdr3_nt: TGTGCCAGCAGTAACCCTACTAGCGGGGGTTACGAGCAGTACTTC

j_call: TRBJ1-6
cdr3_length: 15
d_call: .
clone_size: .
v_call: TRBV27
cdr3_aa: CASSSDLTGLSPLHF
cdr3_nt: TGTGCCAGCAGTTCCGACCTGACAGGTTTGTCACCCCTCCACTTT

j_call: TRBJ2-7
cdr3_length: 15
d_call: TRBD1
clone_size: .
v_call: TRBV25-1
cdr3_aa: CASSAQGQGDYEQYF
cdr3_nt: TGTGCCAGCAGTGCACAGGGACAGGGTGACTACGAGCAGTACTTC

j_call: TRBJ1-5
cdr3_length: 12
d_call: .
clone_size: once
v_call: TRBV30
cdr3_aa: CAWSDSGQTQHF
cdr3_nt: TGTGCCTGGAGTGACAGCGGGCAGACCCAGCATTTT

j_call: TRBJ1-2
cdr3_length: 13
d_call: .
clone_size: .
v_call: TRBV6-5
cdr3_aa: CASSPGANYGYTF
cdr3_nt: TGTGCCAGCAGCCCGGGAGCTAACTATGGCTACACCTTC

j_call: TRBJ1-5
cdr3_length: 14
d_call: TRBD1
clone_size: .
v_call: TRBV2
cdr3_aa: CASSGTGLREPQHF
cdr3_nt: TGTGCCAGCAGCGGGACAGGGCTCAGGGAGCCCCAGCATTTT

j_call: TRBJ1-6
cdr3_length: 15
d_call: .
clone_size: .
v_call: TRBV19
cdr3_aa: CASSFGLHVNSPLHF
cdr3_nt: TGTGCCAGTAGTTTCGGACTTCATGTTAATTCACCCCTCCACTTT

j_call: TRBJ2-1
cdr3_length: 16
d_call: TRBD1
clone_size: .
v_call: TRBV7-6
cdr3_aa: CASSLDATGAYNEQFF
cdr3_nt: TGTGCCAGCAGCCTAGATGCGACAGGGGCCTACAATGAGCAGTTCTTC

j_call: TRBJ1-2
cdr3_length: 16
d_call: TRBD1
clone_size: .
v_call: TRBV29-1
cdr3_aa: CSVDIRDRGKSYGYTF
cdr3_nt: TGCAGCGTTGATATCCGAGACAGGGGGAAGTCCTATGGCTACACCTTC

j_call: TRBJ1-6
cdr3_length: 13
d_call: .
clone_size: .
v_call: TRBV7-2
cdr3_aa: CASSPRVMSPLHF
cdr3_nt: TGTGCCAGCAGCCCCAGGGTCATGTCACCCCTCCACTTT

j_call: TRBJ1-2
cdr3_length: 13
d_call: .
clone_size: .
v_call: TRBV28
cdr3_aa: CASSLAGNYGYTF
cdr3_nt: TGTGCCAGCAGTTTAGCAGGGAACTATGGCTACACCTTC

j_call: TRBJ1-5
cdr3_length: 14
d_call: TRBD1
clone_size: .
v_call: TRBV6-5
cdr3_aa: CASSLGQGVQPQHF
cdr3_nt: TGTGCCAGCAGTCTCGGACAGGGGGTTCAGCCCCAGCATTTT

j_call: TRBJ1-4
cdr3_length: 14
d_call: .
clone_size: .
v_call: TRBV28
cdr3_aa: CASSLLGANEKLFF
cdr3_nt: TGTGCCAGCAGTTTATTAGGGGCAAATGAAAAACTGTTTTTT

j_call: TRBJ1-6
cdr3_length: 14
d_call: .
clone_size: .
v_call: TRBV19
cdr3_aa: CASSLGGGNSPLHF
cdr3_nt: TGTGCCAGTAGTCTCGGGGGGGGAAATTCACCCCTCCACTTT

j_call: TRBJ2-5
cdr3_length: 13
d_call: .
clone_size: .
v_call: TRBV9
cdr3_aa: CASSVGGQETQYF
cdr3_nt: TGTGCCAGCAGCGTAGGAGGTCAAGAGACCCAGTACTTC

j_call: TRBJ1-1
cdr3_length: 14
d_call: .
clone_size: .
v_call: TRBV6-6
cdr3_aa: CASSPLGGLSEAFF
cdr3_nt: TGTGCCAGCAGTCCCCTGGGGGGGCTGTCTGAAGCTTTCTTT

j_call: TRBJ1-5
cdr3_length: 13
d_call: .
clone_size: .
v_call: TRBV6-4
cdr3_aa: CASVSFVLAAQHF
cdr3_nt: TGTGCCAGCGTTTCTTTTGTGTTGGCAGCCCAGCATTTT

j_call: TRBJ1-1
cdr3_length: 16
d_call: .
clone_size: .
v_call: TRBV4-1
cdr3_aa: CASSQDSGHMNTEAFF
cdr3_nt: TGCGCCAGCAGCCAAGATTCGGGACACATGAACACTGAAGCTTTCTTT

j_call: TRBJ1-2
cdr3_length: 15
d_call: TRBD1
clone_size: .
v_call: TRBV4-1
cdr3_aa: CASSQGTGANYGYTF
cdr3_nt: TGCGCCAGCAGCCAGGGAACAGGGGCCAACTATGGCTACACCTTC

j_call: TRBJ1-5
cdr3_length: 12
d_call: .
clone_size: .
v_call: TRBV29-1
cdr3_aa: CSVGEQDQPQHF
cdr3_nt: TGCAGCGTTGGAGAGCAGGATCAGCCCCAGCATTTT

j_call: TRBJ1-2
cdr3_length: 13
d_call: .
clone_size: .
v_call: TRBV30
cdr3_aa: CASTWSSNYGYTF
cdr3_nt: TGTGCCTCGACGTGGAGTTCTAACTATGGCTACACCTTC

j_call: TRBJ1-2
cdr3_length: 12
d_call: .
clone_size: .
v_call: TRBV12-3/TRBV12-4
cdr3_aa: CASSLRGYGYTF
cdr3_nt: TGTGCCAGCAGTTTACGGGGCTATGGCTACACCTTC

j_call: TRBJ1-3
cdr3_length: 14
d_call: .
clone_size: many
v_call: TRBV9
cdr3_aa: CASKTDSSGNTIYF
cdr3_nt: TGTGCCAGCAAGACCGACAGTTCTGGAAACACCATATATTTT

j_call: TRBJ2-7
cdr3_length: 14
d_call: .
clone_size: .
v_call: TRBV3-1/TRBV3-2
cdr3_aa: CASSQMGRPYEQYF
cdr3_nt: TGTGCCAGCAGCCAAATGGGCAGACCTTACGAGCAGTACTTC

j_call: TRBJ2-7
cdr3_length: 15
d_call: TRBD2
clone_size: .
v_call: TRBV7-2
cdr3_aa: CASSQSGGGFYEQYF
cdr3_nt: TGTGCCAGCAGCCAAAGCGGGGGGGGATTTTACGAGCAGTACTTC

j_call: TRBJ2-2
cdr3_length: 16
d_call: .
clone_size: .
v_call: TRBV7-8
cdr3_aa: CASSPLGQGYTGELFF
cdr3_nt: TGTGCCAGCAGCCCCCTCGGGCAGGGGTACACCGGGGAGCTGTTTTTT

j_call: TRBJ1-6
cdr3_length: 13
d_call: TRBD1
clone_size: .
v_call: TRBV5-5
cdr3_aa: CASSPDRGSPLHF
cdr3_nt: TGTGCCAGCAGCCCGGACAGGGGTTCACCCCTCCACTTT

j_call: TRBJ1-6
cdr3_length: 15
d_call: .
clone_size: .
v_call: TRBV6-5
cdr3_aa: CASSIQGRSDSPLHF
cdr3_nt: TGTGCCAGCAGTATACAGGGCCGTTCGGATTCACCCCTCCACTTT

j_call: TRBJ1-1
cdr3_length: 16
d_call: TRBD1
clone_size: .
v_call: TRBV10-2
cdr3_aa: CASSDPGQGMGTEAFF
cdr3_nt: TGCGCCAGCAGTGATCCGGGACAGGGGATGGGTACTGAAGCTTTCTTT

j_call: TRBJ2-3
cdr3_length: 15
d_call: TRBD2
clone_size: .
v_call: TRBV6-2/TRBV6-3
cdr3_aa: CASRPSGGASDTQYF
cdr3_nt: TGTGCCAGCAGGCCTAGCGGGGGGGCGTCAGATACGCAGTATTTT

j_call: TRBJ1-2
cdr3_length: 15
d_call: TRBD1
clone_size: few
v_call: TRBV19
cdr3_aa: CASRAGTGISYGYTF
cdr3_nt: TGTGCCAGTAGGGCCGGGACAGGTATCAGCTATGGCTACACCTTC

j_call: TRBJ1-2
cdr3_length: 14
d_call: .
clone_size: .
v_call: TRBV3-1/TRBV3-2
cdr3_aa: CASSQRGGNYGYTF
cdr3_nt: TGTGCCAGCAGCCAACGAGGCGGGAACTATGGCTACACCTTC

j_call: TRBJ2-2
cdr3_length: 16
d_call: TRBD2
clone_size: .
v_call: TRBV6-4
cdr3_aa: CASTAIGGARTGELFF
cdr3_nt: TGTGCCAGCACCGCAATCGGGGGGGCGCGGACCGGGGAGCTGTTTTTT

j_call: TRBJ2-3
cdr3_length: 16
d_call: .
clone_size: .
v_call: TRBV21-1
cdr3_aa: CASSKDWPASTDTQYF
cdr3_nt: TGTGCCAGCAGCAAAGATTGGCCTGCTAGCACAGATACGCAGTATTTT

j_call: TRBJ2-3
cdr3_length: 16
d_call: TRBD2
clone_size: .
v_call: TRBV2
cdr3_aa: CASSEDQERGGDTQYF
cdr3_nt: TGTGCCAGCAGCGAGGACCAGGAGCGGGGAGGGGATACGCAGTATTTT

j_call: TRBJ2-4
cdr3_length: 14
d_call: .
clone_size: .
v_call: TRBV6-4
cdr3_aa: CASSDREPGNIQYF
cdr3_nt: TGTGCCAGCAGTGACCGGGAACCCGGGAACATTCAGTACTTC

j_call: TRBJ2-1
cdr3_length: 14
d_call: TRBD2
clone_size: once
v_call: TRBV19
cdr3_aa: CASSGLELYNEQFF
cdr3_nt: TGTGCCAGTTCGGGACTAGAGCTCTACAATGAGCAGTTCTTC

j_call: TRBJ1-1
cdr3_length: 13
d_call: .
clone_size: .
v_call: TRBV7-2
cdr3_aa: CASSSTGTSEAFF
cdr3_nt: TGTGCCAGCAGCTCTACAGGGACCTCTGAAGCTTTCTTT

j_call: TRBJ2-7
cdr3_length: 12
d_call: .
clone_size: few
v_call: TRBV3-1/TRBV3-2
cdr3_aa: CASSQGQYEQYF
cdr3_nt: TGTGCCAGCAGCCAAGGACAGTACGAGCAGTACTTC

j_call: TRBJ2-7
cdr3_length: 15
d_call: .
clone_size: once
v_call: TRBV10-3
cdr3_aa: CAISVKESFTYEQYF
cdr3_nt: TGTGCCATCAGTGTCAAGGAGTCCTTTACCTACGAGCAGTACTTC

j_call: TRBJ1-2
cdr3_length: 14
d_call: TRBD1
clone_size: .
v_call: TRBV7-2
cdr3_aa: CASSEDRGRGGYTF
cdr3_nt: TGTGCCAGCAGCGAAGACAGGGGGCGAGGGGGCTACACCTTC

j_call: TRBJ2-1
cdr3_length: 18
d_call: TRBD2
clone_size: few
v_call: TRBV4-1
cdr3_aa: CASSQGLAGGRSYNEQFF
cdr3_nt: TGCGCCAGCAGCCAGGGACTAGCGGGGGGGCGGTCCTACAATGAGCAGTTCTTC

j_call: TRBJ1-1
cdr3_length: 16
d_call: .
clone_size: few
v_call: TRBV6-5
cdr3_aa: CASSYSNQARNTEAFF
cdr3_nt: TGTGCCAGCAGTTACTCGAACCAGGCAAGGAACACTGAAGCTTTCTTT

j_call: TRBJ2-1
cdr3_length: 14
d_call: TRBD2
clone_size: .
v_call: TRBV9
cdr3_aa: CASGSGGALNEQFF
cdr3_nt: TGTGCCAGTGGAAGCGGGGGGGCCCTCAATGAGCAGTTCTTC

j_call: TRBJ1-5
cdr3_length: 16
d_call: .
clone_size: .
v_call: TRBV11-2
cdr3_aa: CASSLGGLYSNQPQHF
cdr3_nt: TGTGCCAGCAGTTTAGGTGGACTCTATAGCAATCAGCCCCAGCATTTT

j_call: TRBJ1-4
cdr3_length: 18
d_call: .
clone_size: .
v_call: TRBV4-1
cdr3_aa: CASSQSPQGLGTNEKLFF
cdr3_nt: TGCGCCAGCAGCCAAAGCCCCCAGGGGTTAGGAACTAATGAAAAACTGTTTTTT